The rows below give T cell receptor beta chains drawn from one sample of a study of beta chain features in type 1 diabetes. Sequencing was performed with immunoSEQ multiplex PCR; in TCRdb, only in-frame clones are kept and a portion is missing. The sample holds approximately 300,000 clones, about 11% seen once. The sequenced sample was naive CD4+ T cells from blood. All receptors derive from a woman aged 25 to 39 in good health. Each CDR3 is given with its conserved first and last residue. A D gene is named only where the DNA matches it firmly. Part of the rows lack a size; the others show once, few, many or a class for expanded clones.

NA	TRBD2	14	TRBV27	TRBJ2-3	TGTGCCAGCAGGGGGACTAGCGGGACAGATACGCAGTATTTT	CASRGTSGTDTQYF
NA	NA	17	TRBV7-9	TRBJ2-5	TGTGCCAGCAGCTTCCGTGGAGGGGGCGGAATCCAAGAGACCCAGTACTTC	CASSFRGGGGIQETQYF
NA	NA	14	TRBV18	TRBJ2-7	TGTGCCAGCTCACCCACCGGGAGCTCCTACGAGCAGTACTTC	CASSPTGSSYEQYF
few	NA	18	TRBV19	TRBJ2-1	TGTGCCAGTAGTATAGGTGGGGGAGTCGGGAGAGTATACAATGAGCAGTTCTTC	CASSIGGGVGRVYNEQFF
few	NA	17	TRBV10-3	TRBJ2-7	TGTGCCATCAGTGAAGGGGGACTAAGAGCCGCCTCCTACGAGCAGTACTTC	CAISEGGLRAASYEQYF
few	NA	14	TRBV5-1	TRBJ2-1	TGCGCCAGCAGCTTCCTGCCAGATGACAATGAGCAGTTCTTC	CASSFLPDDNEQFF
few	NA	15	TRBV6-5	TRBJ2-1	TGTGCCAGCAGTTACTCCCGGGAGAGGGGGGGTGAGCAGTTCTTC	CASSYSRERGGEQFF
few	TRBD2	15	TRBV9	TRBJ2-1	TGTGCCAGCAGCGTAGCTAGCGGGAGGGGGGATGAGCAGTTCTTC	CASSVASGRGDEQFF
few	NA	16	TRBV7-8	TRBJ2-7	TGTGCCAGCAGACTAGGCAGGACAGCCGACTCCTACGAGCAGTACTTC	CASRLGRTADSYEQYF
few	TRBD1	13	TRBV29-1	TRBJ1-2	TGCAGCGGGGGACAGGGTTCTAACTATGGCTACACCTTC	CSGGQGSNYGYTF
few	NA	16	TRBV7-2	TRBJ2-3	TGTGCCAGCAGCTTAGTGCTGGGGGCAGGCACAGATACGCAGTATTTT	CASSLVLGAGTDTQYF
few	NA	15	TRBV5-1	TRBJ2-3	TGCGCCAGCAGCTTGTCTCCAGGAAGCACAGATACGCAGTATTTT	CASSLSPGSTDTQYF
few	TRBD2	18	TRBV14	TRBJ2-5	TGTGCCAGCAGCCAACTGGCCGGACTAGGGCCCATCGGAGAGACCCAGTACTTC	CASSQLAGLGPIGETQYF
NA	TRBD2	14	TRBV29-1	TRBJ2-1	TGCAGCGGGGAGACTAGCGGGAGCTACAATGAGCAGTTCTTC	CSGETSGSYNEQFF
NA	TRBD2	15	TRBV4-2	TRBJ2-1	TGTGCCAGCAGCCGGGAGGGAGTGGTGTACAATGAGCAGTTCTTC	CASSREGVVYNEQFF
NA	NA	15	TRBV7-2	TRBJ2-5	TGTGCCAGCAGCTTCCAGACAGGCTACCAAGAGACCCAGTACTTC	CASSFQTGYQETQYF